This section outlines one TCR beta chain sequence together with its context. No antigen is known for it. The data are from a study of T cell repertoires in cytomegalovirus infection. Study-wide context: Recently identified HLA-C-restricted and well-studied HLA-B-restricted CMV epitopes were used. Based on public TCR beta signatures, there were indications of CMV infection and of a matching HLA type.

The study's findings and limits: Frequencies of public TCR beta families were cumulated, and this identified carriers of CMV plus the relevant HLA.

The V segment lost 3 bases and the J segment 0 bases; nucleotides outside the gene matches: 5. Germline-derived CDR1 and CDR2 are MDHEN and SYDVKM. The CDR3 is made up of 16 amino acids. TCRdb recomputed calls from the reads with MiXCR, one row per CDR3 protein. The table shows 80,000 or so distinct CDR3 sequences, with around 42% occurring only once. The chain couples TRBV28 to TRBJ1-5; 7 nucleotides align to TRBD1. The receptor's source is a human donor in good health (CMV status not recorded). Some clones in this sample may be carry-over from other donors' samples. The sequences come from CD8+ T cells from cultured PBMCs, collected from culture after CMV antigen stimulation. The CDR3 sequence is CASSFQGDYSNQPQHF. In DNA, the CDR3 is TGTGCCAGCAGTTTCCAGGGGGATTATAGCAATCAGCCCCAGCATTTT.